This entry lists 5 T cell receptor beta chains sequenced from one sample in a study of blood T cells in healthy people across ages. Then a second PCR, running about 7 to 11 cycles, was carried out with a sample-barcoded 5' primer and a J-beta primer mix. TCRdb passed the 5' RACE reads through MiXCR, listing each CDR3 protein once. The sample lists 450,000 to 700,000 distinct CDR3 sequences; about 26% were seen once. The specimen was blood. These receptors came from a woman between 65 and 79 years old in good health.

This clonotype was detected a few times. The chain employs TRBV10-3 and TRBJ1-4; TRBD1 matches at 10 bases. The germline CDR1 and CDR2 sequences are ENHRY and SYGVKD. The CDR3 consists of 17 residues. V shed 6 bases and J 0 bases; nucleotides not matched to a gene: 7. The CDR3 sequence is CAIRAGQGTATNEKLFF. CDR3 DNA: TGTGCCATCAGGGCGGGACAGGGGACTGCAACTAATGAAAAACTGTTTTTT.

The chain combines TRBV3-1 with TRBJ2-7, with D uncertain. There are 13 residues in the CDR3. V shed 1 base and J shed 2 bases, with 6 bases lying between them. Germline V gene sequence: CDR1 LGHDT, CDR2 YNNKEL (reference sequence). The CDR3 region is CASSQGVAYEQYF. CDR3 nucleotides: TGTGCCAGCAGCCAAGGCGTGGCCTACGAGCAGTACTTC.

The chain employs TRBV7-2 and TRBJ1-1; 7 positions agree with TRBD1. Germline CDR1 reads SGHTA; CDR2 reads FQGNSA. V was pared by 7 bases and J by 3 bases, with 8 bases of the junction left unmatched. The CDR3 totals 14 residues. The CDR3 sequence: CASTLGQSYTEAFF. In nucleotides, the CDR3 is TGTGCCAGCACCCTGGGACAGAGCTACACTGAAGCTTTCTTT.

The V gene is TRBV6-5, the J gene TRBJ2-5, with D perhaps matching TRBD2 (5 bases). CDR1 and CDR2 (germline): MNHEY, SVGAGI. Between the trimmed V and J ends, which lost 4 bases and 5 bases, there was a span of 23 bases. The CDR3 has 17 residues. The CDR3 DNA reads as TGTGCCAGCAGTTGCCCTAGAGCGGATGTGTTTGTGGAGACCCAGTACTTC. Encoded protein: CASSCPRADVFVETQYF.

The chain combines TRBV25-1 with TRBJ1-6; D ambiguous. The CDR3 is made up of 16 amino acids. Trimming took 1 base from V and 10 from J, leaving 17 bases between them. In germline, CDR1 is MGHDK, CDR2 SYGVNS. CDR3 amino acids: CASSEFDARQRSPLHF. The CDR3 nucleotides read TGTGCCAGCAGTGAATTTGATGCAAGGCAACGATCACCCCTCCACTTT. The full variable domain, in which reference TRBV25-1 and TRBJ1-6 provide the parts outside the CDR3, is EADIYQTPRYLVIGTGKKITLECSQTMGHDKMYWYQQDPGMELHLIHYSYGVNSTEKGDLSSESTVSRIRTEHFPLTLESARPSHTSQYLCASSEFDARQRSPLHFGNGTRLTVT.